A selection of T cell receptor beta chains follows, all from one sample in a study of blood T cell repertoires in COVID-19. This table comes from immunoSEQ multiplex PCR, and its TCRdb copy is limited to in-frame clones, with some not included. In the table there are some 350,000 clones, roughly nine tenths of which are singletons. What was sequenced was PBMCs or T cells enriched from blood (not recorded which). These TCRs come from a man aged 18 to 29 who had recovered from COVID-19. The CDR3 runs from the conserved cysteine through the conserved F or W. Fields, in order: D gene, J gene, clone size, V gene, CDR3 DNA, CDR3 protein. D genes are given only for firm matches. Part of the rows lack a size; the others show once, few, many or a class for expanded clones.

>TRBD1|TRBJ1-5|NA|TRBV5-1
TGCGCCAGCAGCCCGGGACAGGGGGGCAATCAGCCCCAGCATTTT
CASSPGQGGNQPQHF
>NA|TRBJ1-1|NA|TRBV11-2
TGTGCCAGCAGCTTAGGTCAGACTGAAGCTTTCTTT
CASSLGQTEAFF
>NA|TRBJ2-1|NA|TRBV15
TGTGCCACCAGCAGAGGCCCCTCGTCGAGCGCGAATGAGCAGTTCTTC
CATSRGPSSSANEQFF
>TRBD2|TRBJ2-7|few|TRBV4-1
TGCGCCAGCAGCCCCCAGCGGGGGCTCACCTACGAGCAGTACTTC
CASSPQRGLTYEQYF
>NA|TRBJ1-5|NA|TRBV2
TGTGCCAGCCGCCGTAGTCAGCCCCAGCATTTT
CASRRSQPQHF
>NA|TRBJ2-3|NA|TRBV29-1
TGCAGCGTTGAAATAGTGCTTAGCACAGATACGCAGTATTTT
CSVEIVLSTDTQYF
>TRBD1|TRBJ1-3|NA|TRBV7-8
TGTGCCAGCAGCCCACAACAGGGGCCCAGCTCTGGAAACACCATATATTTT
CASSPQQGPSSGNTIYF
>NA|TRBJ1-1|NA|TRBV10-1
TGCGCCAGCAGCGCTGACACGCTGGGGAACACTGAAGCTTTCTTT
CASSADTLGNTEAFF
>TRBD2|TRBJ2-7|NA|TRBV9
TGTGCCAGCAGCGTAGCTGGCGGGAGTACATCCTACGAGCAGTACTTC
CASSVAGGSTSYEQYF
>TRBD1|TRBJ1-2|NA|TRBV5-1
TGCGCCAGCAGCACCGGACAGGGGCACGATGGCTACACCTTC
CASSTGQGHDGYTF
>NA|TRBJ1-5|once|TRBV12-3/TRBV12-4
TGTGCCAGCAGGGAGGGGAATCAGCCCCAGCATTTT
CASREGNQPQHF
>TRBD2|TRBJ2-3|once|TRBV5-6
TGTGCCAGCAGCTTGGAGGTTCTAGCGGGCACAGATACGCAGTATTTT
CASSLEVLAGTDTQYF
>TRBD1|TRBJ2-7|NA|TRBV19
TGTGCCAGTAGTACCCTACAGGGGACCTACGAGCAGTACTTC
CASSTLQGTYEQYF
>NA|TRBJ2-1|NA|TRBV5-1
TGCGCCAGCAGCTTGGACGGGGCCTACAATGAGCAGTTCTTC
CASSLDGAYNEQFF
>TRBD1|TRBJ2-7|NA|TRBV11-3
TGTGCCAGCAGCTTAGCAAAATTGACAGGGGACATCACCTACGAGCAGTACTTC
CASSLAKLTGDITYEQYF
>TRBD1|TRBJ2-5|NA|TRBV5-6
TGTGCCAGCAGCTTGAGGGACAGGGACCAAGAGACCCAGTACTTC
CASSLRDRDQETQYF
>TRBD1|TRBJ2-7|few|TRBV7-2
TGTGCCAGCAGCCTCGACAGGGACTCCTACGAGCAGTACTTC
CASSLDRDSYEQYF
>TRBD1|TRBJ2-7|NA|TRBV27
TGTGCCAGCGCCGCCGGGACAGGGGACTACGAGCAGTACTTC
CASAAGTGDYEQYF
>NA|TRBJ1-1|NA|TRBV7-9
TGTGCCAGCAGCTTAACAGGTGGGTGGAACACTGAAGCTTTCTTT
CASSLTGGWNTEAFF
>NA|TRBJ2-7|NA|TRBV5-4
TGTGCCAGCAGCTTGGTCCAGGGATCCTACGAGCAGTACTTC
CASSLVQGSYEQYF
>TRBD1|TRBJ1-1|NA|TRBV3-1/TRBV3-2
TGTGCCAGCGAGACAGGGGGTGAAGCTTTCTTT
CASETGGEAFF
>TRBD1|TRBJ2-5|few|TRBV6-2/TRBV6-3
TGTGCCAGCAGTTGGGGACAGGGGGCGTGGGAACGGCAAGAGACCCAGTACTTC
CASSWGQGAWERQETQYF
>NA|TRBJ2-3|NA|TRBV18
TGTGCCAGCTCTCAGGTCACAGATACGCAGTATTTT
CASSQVTDTQYF
>NA|TRBJ1-5|NA|TRBV28
TGTGCCAGCAGTTTACGAACCCGGGGACTCAATCAGCCCCAGCATTTT
CASSLRTRGLNQPQHF
>NA|TRBJ2-3|NA|TRBV5-4
TGTGCCAGCAGCTTGGCCGGTTCAGATACGCAGTATTTT
CASSLAGSDTQYF
>TRBD2|TRBJ2-3|NA|TRBV25-1
TGTGCCAGCAGTGAATTAGGAGCGGGGGACGATACGCAGTATTTT
CASSELGAGDDTQYF
>NA|TRBJ2-7|NA|TRBV19
TGTGCCAGTAGTCCGCAACCCGGGTCAGTGCTTAACGAGCAGTACTTC
CASSPQPGSVLNEQYF
>TRBD1|TRBJ2-7|NA|TRBV19
TGTGCCAGTAGTATAAGGGGACAGGGACTATACGAGCAGTACTTC
CASSIRGQGLYEQYF
>TRBD2|TRBJ2-2|once|TRBV5-1
TGCGCCAGCAGCTGGGGGACTAGCGGGAGTACCGGGGAGCTGTTTTTT
CASSWGTSGSTGELFF
>NA|TRBJ2-1|NA|TRBV29-1
TGCAGCGTAAAACTTAAGGGGGAGCAGTTCTTC
CSVKLKGEQFF
>NA|TRBJ1-5|NA|TRBV7-9
TGTGCCAGCAGCCTAGGAGGGTTCGGCCAGCCCCAGCATTTT
CASSLGGFGQPQHF
>NA|TRBJ1-1|NA|TRBV7-3
TGTGCCAGCAGCTTGGGGGCGGCAAACACTGAAGCTTTCTTT
CASSLGAANTEAFF
>NA|TRBJ2-2|NA|TRBV10-3
TGTGCCATCAGTGGACAGAACACCGGGGAGCTGTTTTTT
CAISGQNTGELFF
>TRBD2|TRBJ2-3|NA|TRBV7-6
TGTGCCAGCACGCGTTCACCCGGGATGGGAGGGTCAGATACGCAGTATTTT
CASTRSPGMGGSDTQYF
>TRBD2|TRBJ2-3|NA|TRBV24-1
TGTGCCACCAGTGAGACCGGGACTAGCGGTACAGATACGCAGTATTTT
CATSETGTSGTDTQYF
>NA|TRBJ2-3|NA|TRBV7-9
TGTGCCAGCAGCCCGGGTGGGTCCCTCACAGATACGCAGTATTTT
CASSPGGSLTDTQYF